A single sample is the source of the 21 T cell receptor beta chains below, sequenced in a study of T-cell reconstitution after alpha-beta-depleted transplantation in children. The TCRbeta library was prepared with unique molecular identifiers. MiXCR, run by TCRdb on the PCR reads, gives a single entry per CDR3 protein. The table has around 340,000 distinct CDR3 sequences, about 14% seen once; the top ten hold roughly 4.3%. Here the sequenced sample was PBMCs, taken from the stem cell graft. Every receptor here comes from a human donor who donated a stem cell graft to a child with Fanconi anemia.

This clonotype has at least ten counts. The chain joins TRBV6-5 to TRBJ2-3; no definite D call. This CDR3 has 15 amino acids. Trimming cost V 6 bases and J 4 bases, with 17 bases left between them. CDR1 and CDR2 from the germline V gene are MNHEY and SVGAGI. CDR3 nucleotides: TGTGCCAGCAGCCCGGTATGGGGAATCGCAGATACGCAGTATTTT. Encoded protein: CASSPVWGIADTQYF.

This chain uses TRBV18 with TRBJ2-3; 12 positions match TRBD2. Trimming at V came to 3 bases and at J to 3 bases, leaving 7 bases not matched to a gene. This CDR3 is built from 17 residues. Germline V CDR1 and CDR2: KGHSH, LQKENI. The CDR3 nucleotides read TGTGCCAGCTCACCGCTAAGGACTAGCGGGGTTACAGATACGCAGTATTTT. This sequence encodes CASSPLRTSGVTDTQYF.

This clonotype was detected many times. The chain couples TRBV5-6 to TRBJ2-5; no clear D. Between the trimmed V and J ends, which lost 4 bases and 7 bases, there was a span of 20 bases. CDR1 is SGHDT, CDR2 YYEEEE, per germline. The length of the CDR3 is 15 residues. CDR3 DNA: TGTGCCAGCAGCCTGACACGGGTTCCAGCCTGGACCCAGTACTTC. Amino acid sequence: CASSLTRVPAWTQYF.

The chain uses TRBV7-2 and TRBJ1-2; no definite D call. The germline V and J ends were trimmed by 3 bases and 4 bases, with 9 bases remaining between them. Germline CDR1 SGHTA, CDR2 FQGNSA. The CDR3 extends over 13 amino acids. CDR3 coding DNA: TGTGCCAGCAGCTTTGGGTTGGGCTATGGCTACACCTTC. Residues: CASSFGLGYGYTF.

This clonotype was detected a few times. The rearrangement joins TRBV18 to TRBJ1-2, with a weak D call TRBD1 (5 bases). The CDR3 sequence is 16 residues long. Germline loops: CDR1 KGHSH, CDR2 LQKENI. Between the trimmed V and J ends, which lost 6 bases and 4 bases, there was a span of 21 bases. The CDR3: CASSGSRDRAGYGYTF. In DNA form, the CDR3 reads TGTGCCAGCTCGGGTAGTCGGGACCGGGCCGGCTATGGCTACACCTTC.

V is TRBV7-9 and J is TRBJ2-3; 8 bases match TRBD2. Germline V gene lookup returns CDR1 SEHNR and CDR2 FQNEAQ (reference sequence). The V segment lost 4 bases and the J segment 0 bases; nucleotides outside the gene matches: 6. The CDR3 extends over 16 amino acids. For the CDR3, the DNA is TGTGCCAGCAGCTACGGACTAGCTTCTAGCACAGATACGCAGTATTTT. It encodes CASSYGLASSTDTQYF.

This clonotype has just a few counts. The CDR3 region has the DNA TGTGCCAGCAGTTTAAGTCTAATCACTGAAGCTTTCTTT. It yields the protein CASSLSLITEAFF. This chain connects TRBV12-3 or TRBV12-4 to TRBJ1-1; D unclear. The CDR3 contains 13 residues. The V and J ends lost 2 bases and 4 bases respectively, with 8 bases between them.

The sample holds many counts of this clonotype. The V and J genes are TRBV5-1 and TRBJ2-3; 7 positions agree with TRBD1. The CDR3 length is 15 residues. Germline CDR1 is SGHRS and CDR2 is YFSETQ. With V trimmed by 3 bases and J by 2 bases, 6 bases remained unmatched. Here the CDR3 DNA reads TGCGCCAGCAGCTCGGGACAGAGTTACACAGATACGCAGTATTTT. Translated, it gives CASSSGQSYTDTQYF. The complete variable domain, with remaining parts taken from reference TRBV5-1 and TRBJ2-3, reads KAGVTQTPRYLIKTRGQQVTLSCSPISGHRSVSWYQQTPGQGLQFLFEYFSETQRNKGNFPGRFSGRQFSNSRSEMNVSTLELGDSALYLCASSSGQSYTDTQYFGPGTRLTVL.

This rearrangement joins TRBV5-1 to TRBJ2-2; a weak D match, TRBD2 (6 bases). Germline-derived CDR1 and CDR2 are SGHRS and YFSETQ. The CDR3 has 17 amino acids. Trimming took off 0 bases at V and 0 bases at J, with 12 bases between the two ends. CDR3 loop: CASSLVRGRSNTGELFF. The CDR3 coding sequence is TGCGCCAGCAGCTTGGTGAGAGGGAGGTCGAACACCGGGGAGCTGTTTTTT.

This clonotype was seen more than once but under ten times. The rearrangement uses TRBV15 and TRBJ2-1, with 14 nucleotides matching TRBD2. This CDR3 region has 16 residues. Germline CDR1 is LNHNV and CDR2 is YYDKDF (reference sequence). V trimming: 11 bases; J trimming: 5 bases; junction bases outside the gene matches: 11. The CDR3 reads CAPKRGTSGGDNEQFF. Written as DNA, the CDR3 is TGTGCCCCGAAAAGGGGGACTAGCGGGGGAGACAATGAGCAGTTCTTC. The whole variable domain, remainder taken from reference TRBV15 and TRBJ2-1, is DAMVIQNPRYQVTQFGKPVTLSCSQTLNHNVMYWYQQKSSQAPKLLFHYYDKDFNNEADTPDNFQSRRPNTSFCFLDIRSPGLGDTAMYLCAPKRGTSGGDNEQFFGPGTRLTVL.

This clonotype showed up just a few times. CDR3 coding DNA: TGTGCCAGCAGCCAAGGAGGGGGCGGCGAGACCCAGTACTTC. It is translated as CASSQGGGGETQYF. V is TRBV3-1 and J is TRBJ2-5, with 7 positions matching TRBD1. CDR3 size: 14 residues. V gave up 1 base and J gave up 5 bases; unmatched junction bases: 4. Germline loops: CDR1 LGHDT, CDR2 YNNKEL (reference sequence).

In its sample, this clonotype was seen a few times. The rearrangement links TRBV30 to TRBJ2-3, with 9 bases fitting TRBD1. The CDR3 consists of 14 residues. In germline, CDR1 is GTSNPN, CDR2 SVGIG (reference sequence). J was trimmed by 2 bases and V by 5 bases; bases with no gene match: 5. The CDR3 sequence: CAWGTGIPTDTQYF. In DNA form, the CDR3 reads TGTGCCTGGGGGACAGGGATTCCCACAGATACGCAGTATTTT.

The chain links TRBV9 to TRBJ2-5, with D possibly matching TRBD2 (5 bases). CDR3 length equals 17 residues. V was cut by 4 bases and J by 2 bases, with 21 bases left in between. Germline V gene sequence: CDR1 SGDLS, CDR2 YYNGEE. CDR3 nucleotide sequence: TGTGCCAGCAGCTCTCCCGGGTCTAGCCGGATTCAAGAGACCCAGTACTTC. This sequence encodes CASSSPGSSRIQETQYF.

The V and J genes are TRBV20-1 and TRBJ2-5, with a possible D match to TRBD2 (5 bases). Germline V gene data show CDR1 as DFQATT and CDR2 as SNEGSKA (reference sequence). V lost 3 bases and J lost 1, with 15 bases in between. This CDR3 has 15 amino acids. CDR3: CSASGLAIPQETQYF. CDR3 DNA sequence: TGCAGTGCTAGCGGACTCGCAATACCCCAAGAGACCCAGTACTTC.

This clonotype was picked up many times. The chain is built from TRBV20-1 and TRBJ2-7; TRBD2 might be the D (5 bases). This CDR3 is 14 amino acids long. Germline V gives CDR1 DFQATT, CDR2 SNEGSKA (reference sequence). The V and J ends lost 3 bases and 0 bases respectively, with 12 bases between them. The CDR3: CSARAGVFSYEQYV. In nucleotides, the CDR3 is TGCAGTGCTAGGGCCGGGGTGTTCTCCTACGAGCAGTACGTC.

The chain carries TRBV15 and TRBJ2-1; TRBD2 matches at 11 bases. V dropped 0 bases and J dropped 8; count of bases not matched to a gene: 12. The germline V gene encodes CDR1 LNHNV and CDR2 YYDKDF (reference sequence). CDR3 length equals 18 residues. The CDR3 DNA reads TGTGCCACCAGCAGAGATCCCGGCCGACTAGCGGGGAGGGATGAGCAGTTCTTC. It is translated as CATSRDPGRLAGRDEQFF.

Ten or more counts support this clonotype. DNA for the CDR3: TGCAGCGGGGGTGGGGTGAGGACTGAAGCTTTCTTT. Translated: CSGGGVRTEAFF. The chain recombines TRBV29-1 with TRBJ1-1; D call uncertain. This CDR3 has 12 amino acids. Germline CDR1 and CDR2: SQVTM and ANQGSEA. Trimming removed 7 bases at V and 5 bases at J, with 14 bases between.

The chain carries TRBV7-9 and TRBJ2-2; TRBD1 is a possible D gene (5 bases). The CDR3 contains 16 residues. Germline lookup yields CDR1 SEHNR and CDR2 FQNEAQ (reference sequence). Trimming left V 1 base short and J 2 bases short, with 11 bases between. Here the CDR3 DNA reads TGTGCCAGCAGCTTAGTGAGGACACCTAACACCGGGGAGCTGTTTTTT. As protein: CASSLVRTPNTGELFF.

This clonotype was found a few times. This sequence joins TRBV7-2 and TRBJ2-3; the match to TRBD1 covers 8 bases. The CDR3 runs 14 residues. V shed 5 bases and J 3 bases; nucleotides not matched to a gene: 4. Germline CDR1 reads SGHTA; CDR2 reads FQGNSA. The DNA for the CDR3 is TGTGCCAGCAGCCGGGACAGGTGGACAGATACGCAGTATTTT. It yields the protein CASSRDRWTDTQYF.

This clonotype was seen only a few times. The chain couples TRBV14 to TRBJ2-1, with D perhaps matching TRBD1 or TRBD2 (6 bases each). V lost 4 bases to trimming and J lost 6 bases, with 16 bases between them. Germline V gives CDR1 SGHDN, CDR2 FVKESK. CDR3 length: 15 residues. The CDR3 coding sequence is TGTGCCAGCAGCCCCGCGGGACAATTGGTCAATGAGCAGTTCTTC. Its translation is CASSPAGQLVNEQFF.

The chain joins TRBV5-6 to TRBJ2-1; D uncertain. Between the trimmed V and J ends, which lost 2 bases and 2 bases, there was a span of 5 bases. CDR1 is SGHDT, CDR2 YYEEEE, per germline. This CDR3 contains 13 residues. The CDR3 nucleotides are TGTGCCAGCAGCTTACTCACCTACAATGAGCAGTTCTTC. Its translation is CASSLLTYNEQFF.